The source of this T cell receptor beta chain is a study of tumor and adjacent non-tumor tissue in lung cancer. On the study more broadly: There were some 11 adenocarcinoma, a couple of squamous cell carcinoma and 1 small cell lung cancer cases. Patients were aged about 30 to 76, 9 to 10 men and 4 to 6 women, stage I to III.

TCRbeta libraries were built with three rounds of nested PCR, modified from ARM-PCR. Using its own MiXCR run on the multiplex PCR reads, TCRdb lists one record per CDR3 protein. The sample has 65,000 to 95,000 distinct CDR3 sequences, 75% to 90% seen once; the top ten hold roughly 15%. V trimming: 0 bases; J trimming: 6 bases; junction bases outside the gene matches: 5. This CDR3 is 15 amino acids long. Germline loops: CDR1 DFQATT, CDR2 SNEGSKA (reference sequence). RNA was extracted from bulk tissue without any cell sorting. Between August and November 2014, newly diagnosed, chemotherapy-naive lung cancer patients underwent thoracic surgery in China. This clonotype occurred once.

The TCR sequence derives from a woman aged 50 to 60 with non-small cell lung cancer. The chain joins TRBV20-1 to TRBJ2-1, with 10 bases matching TRBD2. What was sequenced was lung tumor tissue. CDR3 sequence reads: CSARDLAGAFNEQFF. The CDR3 DNA reads as TGCAGTGCTAGAGACCTAGCGGGAGCCTTCAATGAGCAGTTCTTC.